The 15 T cell receptor beta chains reported below all come from one sample, sequenced in a study of blood T cell repertoires in COVID-19. The table came from immunoSEQ multiplex PCR; TCRdb's copy has only in-frame clones and leaves some out. This sample has approximately 220,000 clones; roughly 87% occur once, and the top ten carry 2% to 3%. Sequences were obtained from PBMCs or T cells enriched from blood (not recorded which). These receptors were obtained from a woman aged 25 to 39 with acute COVID-19.

The chain employs TRBV4-1 and TRBJ2-7, with D possibly being TRBD1 (5 bases). The CDR3 has 14 residues. With 4 bases removed from V and 2 bases from J, the gap between germline ends came to 12 bases. Germline CDR1 and CDR2: MGHRA and YSYEKL. The CDR3 DNA follows: TGCGCCAGCAGCCCAGCTACAGGCCCCTACGAGCAGTACTTC. This codes for CASSPATGPYEQYF.

This clone was seen a handful of times. V usage is TRBV5-4 and J usage is TRBJ1-4; perhaps TRBD1 as D (5 bases). The CDR3 extends over 14 amino acids. V lost 4 bases, J lost 7 bases, and 14 bases lay in between. Germline-derived CDR1 and CDR2 are SGHNT and YYREEE (reference sequence). CDR3 region: CASSIGTEVEKLFF. In DNA form, the CDR3 reads TGTGCCAGCAGCATAGGGACTGAGGTTGAAAAACTGTTTTTT.

V usage is TRBV21-1 and J usage is TRBJ1-5. TRBV21-1 is listed as a pseudogene. The CDR3 is made up of 14 amino acids. CDR3 nucleotides: TGTGCCAGCAGCGCGGGACTGTGGGATCAGCCCCAGCATTTT. Its protein is CASSAGLWDQPQHF.

This chain connects TRBV6-6 to TRBJ1-6; 8 bases match TRBD1. The CDR3 sequence is 14 residues long. V trimming: 6 bases; J trimming: 7 bases; junction bases outside the gene matches: 5. CDR1 is MNHNY and CDR2 is SVGAGI in the germline V gene (reference sequence). This CDR3 is CASRGGQENSPLHF. In nucleotides, the CDR3 is TGTGCCAGCAGGGGGGGACAGGAGAATTCACCCCTCCACTTT.

The chain carries TRBV5-4 and TRBJ2-5, with TRBD1 as a possible D gene (5 bases). V lost 2 bases, J lost 4 bases, and 6 bases lay in between. The germline gives CDR1 SGHNT, CDR2 YYREEE (reference sequence). The CDR3 length is 12 residues. The CDR3 protein is CASSLDRETQYF. The CDR3 nucleotides are TGTGCCAGCAGCTTAGACAGAGAGACCCAGTACTTC.

This chain uses TRBV12-3 or TRBV12-4 with TRBJ2-7; D gene uncertain. Trimming cost V 6 bases and J 2 bases, with 8 bases left between them. The CDR3 extends over 12 amino acids. DNA for the CDR3: TGTGCCAGCAGCCTGACACCCTACGAGCAGTACTTC. It is translated as CASSLTPYEQYF.

The chain recombines TRBV13 with TRBJ2-7; a possible D gene is TRBD2 (7 bases). V lost 3 bases and J lost 2, with 8 bases in between. The CDR3 is 13 residues long. CDR1 PRHDT and CDR2 FYEKMQ come from the germline V gene (reference sequence). This CDR3 reads CASSLRGPYEQYF. The CDR3 nucleotides read TGTGCCAGCAGCTTGCGGGGGCCCTACGAGCAGTACTTC.

The genes are TRBV6-2 or TRBV6-3 and TRBJ2-7, with a weak D call TRBD2 (5 bases). The CDR3 is made up of 20 amino acids. Germline V gene data show CDR1 as MNHEY and CDR2 as SVGEGT. Trimming pared 1 base from V and 4 bases from J, leaving 29 bases between. The CDR3 here is CASSYWRHSSTPPYTYEQYF. The CDR3 bases are TGTGCCAGCAGTTACTGGAGGCACTCCTCGACCCCCCCTTATACTTACGAGCAGTACTTC.

The rearrangement joins TRBV5-1 to TRBJ1-4; the match to TRBD1 covers 8 bases. The CDR3 runs to 15 residues. V lost 5 bases and J lost 5; bases outside the gene matches: 8. Germline-derived CDR1 and CDR2 are SGHRS and YFSETQ. The CDR3 sequence is CASSPLGTGNEKLFF. CDR3 coding DNA: TGCGCCAGCAGTCCTCTCGGGACAGGAAATGAAAAACTGTTTTTT.

The chain recombines TRBV10-3 with TRBJ2-1, with 7 bases identical to TRBD1. The CDR3 has 17 residues. CDR1 and CDR2 from the germline V gene are ENHRY and SYGVKD. Germline trimming cut 0 bases from V and 6 bases from J; bases unmatched to any gene: 11. For the CDR3, the DNA is TGTGCCATCAGTGAGTCGTCTGGCAGGGGACAGAGCAATGAGCAGTTCTTC. Protein product: CAISESSGRGQSNEQFF.

The rearrangement joins TRBV10-1 to TRBJ2-7; D may be TRBD2 (6 bases). CDR3 size: 13 residues. V was clipped by 5 bases and J by 2 bases, with 10 bases between them. Germline V gene lookup returns CDR1 WNHNN and CDR2 SYGVQD (reference sequence). DNA for the CDR3: TGCGCCAGCAGTTTTAGCGGTACCTACGAGCAGTACTTC. Translation gives CASSFSGTYEQYF.

The chain couples TRBV6-5 to TRBJ2-7; 7 positions agree with TRBD1. Trimming removed 4 bases from V and 5 bases from J; junction bases left unmatched: 5. Germline V CDR1 and CDR2: MNHEY, SVGAGI. The CDR3 loop spans 13 amino acids. The CDR3 loop is CASSLNRGHEQYF. The CDR3 DNA sequence: TGTGCCAGCAGTTTAAACAGGGGCCACGAGCAGTACTTC.

The chain links TRBV5-4 to TRBJ2-5; 10 positions match TRBD1. Looked up from germline, CDR1 is SGHNT and CDR2 is YYREEE (reference sequence). Trimming cost V 7 bases and J 3 bases; bases outside gene matches: 3. The CDR3 is 13 residues long. As DNA, the CDR3 is TGTGCCAGCGGACAGGGGGTAGAAGAGACCCAGTACTTC. Amino acids: CASGQGVEETQYF.

This clone was counted a single time. The CDR3 loop reads CASSLSVAVDGYTF. The CDR3 DNA reads as TGTGCCAGCAGCTTAAGCGTGGCTGTTGATGGCTACACCTTC. The V gene is TRBV13, the J gene TRBJ1-2; D gene unclear. V was cut by 2 bases and J by 6 bases, with 13 bases left in between. The CDR3 consists of 14 residues. Germline CDR1 and CDR2: PRHDT and FYEKMQ (reference sequence).

The J gene is TRBJ2-7, the V gene TRBV6-5; 7 bases map to TRBD1. CDR1 and CDR2 from the germline V gene are MNHEY and SVGAGI. Trimming removed 6 bases from V and 2 bases from J; junction bases left unmatched: 10. This CDR3 is 15 amino acids long. The CDR3 DNA reads as TGTGCCAGCAGGGAGACAGGGTCCCCCGCCTACGAGCAGTACTTC. This translates into CASRETGSPAYEQYF.